This T cell receptor (beta chain) stems from a study of T cells in Graves' hyperthyroidism and ophthalmopathy. Exclusion of patients followed from uncontrolled infection, other autoimmune disease, pregnancy or lactation. The diagnoses drew upon clinical symptoms, serum thyroxine and TRAb, thyroid ultrasound and orbital computed tomography. This clonotype was seen repeatedly, ten times or more. Antigen unknown. Study findings and constraints: Ophthalmopathy was told apart from stable hyperthyroidism by a 13 V-J model. Most thyroid clonotypes that were expanded above 0.001 also turned up in blood.

The CDR3 length is 15 residues. The V gene's germline CDR1 is MNHNS and CDR2 SASEGT. The V end was cut by 6 bases, the J end by 0 bases, with 15 bases between. Amplification of TCR beta CDR3 regions used RNA as the template. The HTBI primer set served for first-round RT-PCR of the TCR CDR3. MiXCR, run by TCRdb on the multiplex PCR reads, gives a single entry per CDR3 protein. The table shows approximately 410,000 distinct CDR3 sequences, with approximately 14% occurring only once. The receptor comes from a woman between 18 and 30 years old with Graves' hyperthyroidism. This chain joins TRBV6-1 and TRBJ2-7; D might be TRBD2 (7 bases). The sample consisted of blood. CDR3 region: CASRGQRDPSYEQYF. CDR3 DNA: TGTGCCAGCAGAGGACAGCGGGACCCCTCCTACGAGCAGTACTTC.